The entry below describes one T cell receptor (beta chain). This entry is derived from a study of cytomegalovirus exposure and HLA in healthy donors. The PCR used 60 Vbeta and 13 Jbeta primers. Only in-frame clones appear in the TCRdb table, and some are missing; sequencing was by immunoSEQ multiplex PCR. Of about 150,000 clones in the sample, around three quarters are singletons; the top ten hold roughly 1.6%. This CDR3 comprises 14 residues. In germline, CDR1 is SGHTS, CDR2 YDEGEE. The V gene lost 4 bases and the J gene lost 3 bases, with 10 bases spanning the gap. The chain recombines TRBV5-8 with TRBJ1-4; a possible D gene is TRBD1 (5 bases). The sequence came from a middle-aged man in good health and CMV-seronegative. The sequenced sample was PBMCs. For the CDR3, the DNA is TGTGCCAGCAGCCGTGGGGGGGCTAATGAAAAACTGTTTTTT. Translated, it gives CASSRGGANEKLFF.